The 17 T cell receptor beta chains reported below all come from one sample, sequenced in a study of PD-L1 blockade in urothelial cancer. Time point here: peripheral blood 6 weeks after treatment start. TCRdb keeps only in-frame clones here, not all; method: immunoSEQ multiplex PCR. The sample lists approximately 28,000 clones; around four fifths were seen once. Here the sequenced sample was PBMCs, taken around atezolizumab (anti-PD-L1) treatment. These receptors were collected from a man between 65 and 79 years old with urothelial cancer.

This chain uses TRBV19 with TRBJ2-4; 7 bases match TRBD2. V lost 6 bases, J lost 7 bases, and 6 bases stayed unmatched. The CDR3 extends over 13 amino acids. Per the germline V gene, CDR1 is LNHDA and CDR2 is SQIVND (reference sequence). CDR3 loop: CASRGGRQNIQYF. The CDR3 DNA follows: TGTGCCAGTAGGGGAGGGAGGCAGAACATTCAGTACTTC. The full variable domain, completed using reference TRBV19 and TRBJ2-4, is DGGITQSPKYLFRKEGQNVTLSCEQNLNHDAMYWYRQDPGQGLRLIYYSQIVNDFQKGDIAEGYSVSREKKESFPLTVTSAQKNPTAFYLCASRGGRQNIQYFGAGTRLSVL.

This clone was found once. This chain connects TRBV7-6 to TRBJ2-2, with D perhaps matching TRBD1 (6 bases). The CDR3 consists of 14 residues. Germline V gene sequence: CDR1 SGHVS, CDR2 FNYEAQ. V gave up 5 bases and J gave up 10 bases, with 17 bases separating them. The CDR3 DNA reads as TGTGCCAGCAGCCCCCCGGGGACAAATGCGGAGCTGTTTTTT. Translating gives CASSPPGTNAELFF.

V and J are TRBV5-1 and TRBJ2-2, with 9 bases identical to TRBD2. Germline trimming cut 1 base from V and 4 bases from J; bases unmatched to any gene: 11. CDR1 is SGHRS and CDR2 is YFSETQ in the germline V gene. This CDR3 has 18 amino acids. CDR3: CASSLRLAGYMVTGELFF. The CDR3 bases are TGCGCCAGCAGCTTGCGGCTAGCGGGATATATGGTCACCGGGGAGCTGTTTTTT. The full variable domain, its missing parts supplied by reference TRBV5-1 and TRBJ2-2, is KAGVTQTPRYLIKTRGQQVTLSCSPISGHRSVSWYQQTPGQGLQFLFEYFSETQRNKGNFPGRFSGRQFSNSRSEMNVSTLELGDSALYLCASSLRLAGYMVTGELFFGEGSRLTVL.

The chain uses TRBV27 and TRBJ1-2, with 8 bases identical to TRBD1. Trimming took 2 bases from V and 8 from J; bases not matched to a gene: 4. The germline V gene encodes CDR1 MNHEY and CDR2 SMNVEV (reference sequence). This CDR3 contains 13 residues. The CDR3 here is CASSLDRGKGYTF. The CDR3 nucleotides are TGTGCCAGCAGTTTAGACAGGGGTAAAGGCTACACCTTC.

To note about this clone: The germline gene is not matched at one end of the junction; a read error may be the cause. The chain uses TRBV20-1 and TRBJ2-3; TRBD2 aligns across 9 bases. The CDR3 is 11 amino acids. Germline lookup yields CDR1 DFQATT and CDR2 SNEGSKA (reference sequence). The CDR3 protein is CSALGAGGPIF. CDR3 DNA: TGCAGTGCCCTAGGGGCGGGAGGGCCGATTTTT.

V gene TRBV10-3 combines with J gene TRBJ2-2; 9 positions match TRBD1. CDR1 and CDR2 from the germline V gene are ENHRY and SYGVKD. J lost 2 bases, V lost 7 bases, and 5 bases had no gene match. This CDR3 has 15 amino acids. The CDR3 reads CAINTGGRNTGELFF. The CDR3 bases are TGTGCCATCAATACAGGGGGCCGCAACACCGGGGAGCTGTTTTTT.

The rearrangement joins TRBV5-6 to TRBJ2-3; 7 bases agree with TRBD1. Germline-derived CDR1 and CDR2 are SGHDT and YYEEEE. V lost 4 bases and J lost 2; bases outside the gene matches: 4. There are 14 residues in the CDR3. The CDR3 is CASSHDRDTDTQYF. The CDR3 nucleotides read TGTGCCAGCAGCCACGACAGGGACACAGATACGCAGTATTTT.

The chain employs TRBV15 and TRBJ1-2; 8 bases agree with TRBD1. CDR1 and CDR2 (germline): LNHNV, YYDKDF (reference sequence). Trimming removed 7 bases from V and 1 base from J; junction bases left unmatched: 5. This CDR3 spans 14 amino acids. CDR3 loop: CATKTGDFNYGYTF. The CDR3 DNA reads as TGTGCCACCAAGACAGGGGACTTTAACTATGGCTACACCTTC.

CDR3 sequence (DNA): TGTGCCAGCACCCCGGGACAGGATTGGGCTGAAGCTTTCTTT. Protein sequence: CASTPGQDWAEAFF. This sequence joins TRBV6-5 and TRBJ1-1; 8 positions agree with TRBD1. The CDR3 has 14 amino acids. The V segment lost 7 bases and the J segment 6 bases; nucleotides outside the gene matches: 10. Germline CDR1 and CDR2: MNHEY and SVGAGI.

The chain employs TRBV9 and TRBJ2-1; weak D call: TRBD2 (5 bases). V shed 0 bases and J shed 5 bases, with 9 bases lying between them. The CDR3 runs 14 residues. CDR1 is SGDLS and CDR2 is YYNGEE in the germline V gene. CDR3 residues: CASSVGLADNEQFF. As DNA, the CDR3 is TGTGCCAGCAGCGTAGGGCTAGCTGACAATGAGCAGTTCTTC.

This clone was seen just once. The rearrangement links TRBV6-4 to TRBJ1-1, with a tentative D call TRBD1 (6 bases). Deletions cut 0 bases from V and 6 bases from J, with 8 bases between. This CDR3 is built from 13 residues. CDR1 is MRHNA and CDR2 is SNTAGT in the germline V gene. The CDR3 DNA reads TGTGCCAGCAGTGACTCCAGGACAGCTGAAGCTTTCTTT. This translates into CASSDSRTAEAFF.

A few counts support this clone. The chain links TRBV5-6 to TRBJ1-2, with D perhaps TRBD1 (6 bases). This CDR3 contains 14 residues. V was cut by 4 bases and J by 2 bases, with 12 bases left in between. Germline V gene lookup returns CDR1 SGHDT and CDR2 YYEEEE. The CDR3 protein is CASSIVGQNYGYTF. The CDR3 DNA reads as TGTGCCAGCAGCATCGTCGGACAGAACTATGGCTACACCTTC.

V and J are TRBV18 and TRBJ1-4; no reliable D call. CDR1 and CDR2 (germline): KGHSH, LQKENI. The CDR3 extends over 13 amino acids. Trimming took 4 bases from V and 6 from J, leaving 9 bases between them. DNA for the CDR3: TGTGCCAGCTCACGAGGGTATGATGAAAAACTGTTTTTT. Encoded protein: CASSRGYDEKLFF.

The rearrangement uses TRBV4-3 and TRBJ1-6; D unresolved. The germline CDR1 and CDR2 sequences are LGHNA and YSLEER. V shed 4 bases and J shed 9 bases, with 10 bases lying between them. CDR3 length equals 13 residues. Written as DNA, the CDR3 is TGCGCCAGCAGCCCAGATCGGGTTTCACCCCTCCACTTT. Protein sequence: CASSPDRVSPLHF.

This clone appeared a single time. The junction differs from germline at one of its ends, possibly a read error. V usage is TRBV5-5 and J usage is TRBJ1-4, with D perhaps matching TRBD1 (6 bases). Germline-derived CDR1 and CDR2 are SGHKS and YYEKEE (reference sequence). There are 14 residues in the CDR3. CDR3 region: CASRRTATTEKLFF. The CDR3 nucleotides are TGTGCCAGCAGGAGGACAGCAACTACTGAAAAACTGTTTTTT.

The CDR3 DNA is TGTGCCAGCAGACCTGGGGACAGCTTTTCCTACGAGCAGTACTTC. Protein product: CASRPGDSFSYEQYF. This sequence joins TRBV27 and TRBJ2-7; 7 bases align to TRBD1. V was clipped by 6 bases and J by 1 base; unmatched bases: 9. The CDR3 covers 15 residues. The germline gives CDR1 MNHEY, CDR2 SMNVEV (reference sequence).

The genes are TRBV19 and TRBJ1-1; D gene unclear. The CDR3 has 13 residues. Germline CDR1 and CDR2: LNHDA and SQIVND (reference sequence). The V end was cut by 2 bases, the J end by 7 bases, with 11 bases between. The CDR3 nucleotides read TGTGCCAGTAGTATAAGAGGGCCCGTTGAAGCTTTCTTT. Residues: CASSIRGPVEAFF.